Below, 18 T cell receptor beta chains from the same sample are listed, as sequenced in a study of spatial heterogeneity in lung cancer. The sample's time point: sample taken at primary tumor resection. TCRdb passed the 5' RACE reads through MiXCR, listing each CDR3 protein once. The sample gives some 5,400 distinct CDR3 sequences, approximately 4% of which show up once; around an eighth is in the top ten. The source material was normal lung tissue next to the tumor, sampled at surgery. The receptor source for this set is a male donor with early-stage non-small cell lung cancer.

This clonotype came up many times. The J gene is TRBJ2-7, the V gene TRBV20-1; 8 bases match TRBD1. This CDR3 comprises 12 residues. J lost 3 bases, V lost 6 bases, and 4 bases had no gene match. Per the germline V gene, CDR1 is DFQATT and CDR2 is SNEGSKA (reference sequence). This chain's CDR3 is CSATGTGYEQYF. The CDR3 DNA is TGCAGTGCCACCGGGACAGGCTACGAGCAGTACTTC.

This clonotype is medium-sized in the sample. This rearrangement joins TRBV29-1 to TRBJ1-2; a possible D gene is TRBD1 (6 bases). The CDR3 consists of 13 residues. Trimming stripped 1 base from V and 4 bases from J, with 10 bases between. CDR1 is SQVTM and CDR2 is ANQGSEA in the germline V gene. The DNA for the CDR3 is TGCAGCGTTGAAGTGGAGGGGGTCTATGGCTACACCTTC. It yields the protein CSVEVEGVYGYTF. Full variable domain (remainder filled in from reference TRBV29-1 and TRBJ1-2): SAVISQKPSRDICQRGTSLTIQCQVDSQVTMMFWYRQQPGQSLTLIATANQGSEATYESGFVIDKFPISRPNLTFSTLTVSNMSPEDSSIYLCSVEVEGVYGYTFGSGTRLTVV.

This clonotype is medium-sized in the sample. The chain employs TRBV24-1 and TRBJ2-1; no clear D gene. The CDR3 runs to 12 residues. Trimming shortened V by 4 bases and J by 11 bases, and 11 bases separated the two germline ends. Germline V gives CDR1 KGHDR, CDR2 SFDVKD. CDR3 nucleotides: TGTGCCACCAGTGACCCGGCCTTACAGCAGTTCTTC. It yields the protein CATSDPALQQFF.

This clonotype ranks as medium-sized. This chain's CDR3 is CASSRGTGKETQYF. Here the CDR3 DNA reads TGTGCCAGCAGCCGCGGGACAGGAAAAGAGACCCAGTACTTC. The chain couples TRBV11-2 to TRBJ2-5; 8 bases fit TRBD1. Germline V gene lookup returns CDR1 SGHAT and CDR2 FQNNGV. The CDR3 has 14 amino acids. V gave up 5 bases and J gave up 3 bases; unmatched junction bases: 5.

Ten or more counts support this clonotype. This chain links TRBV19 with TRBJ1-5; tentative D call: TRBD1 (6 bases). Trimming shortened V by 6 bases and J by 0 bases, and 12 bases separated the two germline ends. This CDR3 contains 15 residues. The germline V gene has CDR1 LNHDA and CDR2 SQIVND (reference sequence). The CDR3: CASSPGVYSNQPQHF. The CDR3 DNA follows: TGTGCCAGTAGCCCAGGGGTTTATAGCAATCAGCCCCAGCATTTT.

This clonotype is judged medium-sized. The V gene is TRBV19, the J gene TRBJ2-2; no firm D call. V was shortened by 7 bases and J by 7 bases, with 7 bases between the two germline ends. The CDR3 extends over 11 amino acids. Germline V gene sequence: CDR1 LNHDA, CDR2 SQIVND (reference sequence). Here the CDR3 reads CASTTNGELFF. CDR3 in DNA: TGTGCCAGTACTACGAACGGGGAGCTGTTTTTT.

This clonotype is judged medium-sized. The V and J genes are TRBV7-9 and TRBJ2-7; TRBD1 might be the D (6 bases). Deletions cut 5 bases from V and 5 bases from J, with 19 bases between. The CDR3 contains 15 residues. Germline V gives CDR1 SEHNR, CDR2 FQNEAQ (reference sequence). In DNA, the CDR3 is TGTGCCAGCAGCCTTGAAAGGACAGTCGTGAACGAGCAGTACTTC. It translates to CASSLERTVVNEQYF.

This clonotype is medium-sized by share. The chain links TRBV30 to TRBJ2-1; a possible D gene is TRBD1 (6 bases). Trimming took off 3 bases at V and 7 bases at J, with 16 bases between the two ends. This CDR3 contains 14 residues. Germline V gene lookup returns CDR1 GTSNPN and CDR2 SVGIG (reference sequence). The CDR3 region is CAWRLGTQGNEQFF. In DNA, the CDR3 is TGTGCCTGGAGGTTGGGCACCCAGGGGAATGAGCAGTTCTTC.

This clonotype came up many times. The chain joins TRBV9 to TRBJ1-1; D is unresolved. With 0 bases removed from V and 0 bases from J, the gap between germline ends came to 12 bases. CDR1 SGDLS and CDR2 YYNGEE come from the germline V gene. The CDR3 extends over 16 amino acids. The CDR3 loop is CASSVVEGLMNTEAFF. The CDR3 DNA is TGTGCCAGCAGCGTAGTCGAAGGGCTTATGAACACTGAAGCTTTCTTT.

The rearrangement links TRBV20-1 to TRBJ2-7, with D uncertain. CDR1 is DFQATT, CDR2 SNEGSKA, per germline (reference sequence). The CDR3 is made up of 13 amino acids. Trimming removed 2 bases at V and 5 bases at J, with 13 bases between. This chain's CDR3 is CSARRAPRNEQYF. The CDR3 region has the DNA TGCAGTGCTAGAAGGGCACCGCGGAACGAGCAGTACTTC.

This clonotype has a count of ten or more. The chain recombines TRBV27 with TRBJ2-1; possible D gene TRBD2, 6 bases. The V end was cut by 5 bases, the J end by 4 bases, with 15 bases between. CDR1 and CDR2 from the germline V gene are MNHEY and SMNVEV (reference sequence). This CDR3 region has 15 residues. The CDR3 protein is CASSTAGRRYNEQFF. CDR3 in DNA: TGTGCCAGCAGTACGGCGGGACGCAGGTACAATGAGCAGTTCTTC.

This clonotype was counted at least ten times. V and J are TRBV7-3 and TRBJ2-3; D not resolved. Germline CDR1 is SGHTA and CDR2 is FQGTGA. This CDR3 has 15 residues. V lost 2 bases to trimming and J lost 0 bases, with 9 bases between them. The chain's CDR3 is CASSLQSSSTDTQYF. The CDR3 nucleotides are TGTGCCAGCAGCTTACAGTCCTCTAGCACAGATACGCAGTATTTT.

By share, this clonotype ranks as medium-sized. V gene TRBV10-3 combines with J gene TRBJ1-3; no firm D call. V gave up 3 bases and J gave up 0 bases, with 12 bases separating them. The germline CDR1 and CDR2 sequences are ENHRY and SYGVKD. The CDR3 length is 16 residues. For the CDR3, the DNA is TGTGCCATCAGTGACCCAGAGTTTTACTCTGGAAACACCATATATTTT. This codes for CAISDPEFYSGNTIYF.

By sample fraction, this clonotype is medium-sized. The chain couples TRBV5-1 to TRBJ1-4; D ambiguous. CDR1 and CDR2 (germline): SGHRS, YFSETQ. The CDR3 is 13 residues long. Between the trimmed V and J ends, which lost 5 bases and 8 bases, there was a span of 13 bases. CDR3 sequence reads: CASRGSATEKLFF. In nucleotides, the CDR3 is TGCGCCAGCAGGGGCAGCGCTACGGAAAAACTGTTTTTT.

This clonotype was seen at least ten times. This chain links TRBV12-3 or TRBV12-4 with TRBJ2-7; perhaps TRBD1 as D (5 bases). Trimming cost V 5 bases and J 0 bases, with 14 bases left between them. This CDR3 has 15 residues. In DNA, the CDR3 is TGTGCCAGCAGTCCCCGAGGCAGGGCCTCCTACGAGCAGTACTTC. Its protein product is CASSPRGRASYEQYF.

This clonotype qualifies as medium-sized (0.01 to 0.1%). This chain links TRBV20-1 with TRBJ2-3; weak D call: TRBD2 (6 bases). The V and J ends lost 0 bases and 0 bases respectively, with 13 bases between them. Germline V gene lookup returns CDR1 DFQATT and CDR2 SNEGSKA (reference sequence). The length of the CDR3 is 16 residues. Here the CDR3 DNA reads TGCAGTGCTAGAGATGAAGTTGGAGGGAGCACAGATACGCAGTATTTT. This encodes CSARDEVGGSTDTQYF.

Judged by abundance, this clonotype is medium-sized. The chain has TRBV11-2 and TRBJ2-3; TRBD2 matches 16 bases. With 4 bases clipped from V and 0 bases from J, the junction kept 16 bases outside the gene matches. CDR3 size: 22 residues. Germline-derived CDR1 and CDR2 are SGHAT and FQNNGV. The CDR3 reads CASSSGLAGGQIGFLSTDTQYF. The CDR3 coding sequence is TGTGCCAGCAGCTCGGGACTAGCGGGAGGGCAAATCGGGTTTCTTAGCACAGATACGCAGTATTTT.

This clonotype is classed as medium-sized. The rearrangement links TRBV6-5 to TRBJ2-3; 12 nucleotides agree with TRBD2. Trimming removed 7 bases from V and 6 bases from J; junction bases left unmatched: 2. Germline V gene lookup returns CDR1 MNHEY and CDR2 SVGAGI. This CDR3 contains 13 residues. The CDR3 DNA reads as TGTGCCAGCACGACTAGCGGGGGTGATACGCAGTATTTT. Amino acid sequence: CASTTSGGDTQYF.